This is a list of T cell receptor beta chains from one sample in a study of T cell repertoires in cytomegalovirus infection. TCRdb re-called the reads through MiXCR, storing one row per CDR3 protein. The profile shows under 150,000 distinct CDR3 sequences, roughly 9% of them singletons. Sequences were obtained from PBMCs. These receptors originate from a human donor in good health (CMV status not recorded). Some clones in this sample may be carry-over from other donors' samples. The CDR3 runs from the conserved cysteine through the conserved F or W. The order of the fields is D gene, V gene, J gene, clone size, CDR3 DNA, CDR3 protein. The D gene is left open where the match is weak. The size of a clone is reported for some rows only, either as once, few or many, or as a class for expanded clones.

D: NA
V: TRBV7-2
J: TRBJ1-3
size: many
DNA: TGTGCCAGCAGCTTAGTGGCCAGCTCCATCTCTGGAAACACCATATATTTT
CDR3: CASSLVASSISGNTIYF

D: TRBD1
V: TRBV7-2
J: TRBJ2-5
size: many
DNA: TGTGCCAGCAGCGATCCGGGACAGGGCTTTCGGGAGACCCAGTACTTC
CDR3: CASSDPGQGFRETQYF

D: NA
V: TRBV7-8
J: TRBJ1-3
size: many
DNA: TGTGCCAGCAGTTCCTTTCCGGACTCTGGAAACACCATATATTTT
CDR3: CASSSFPDSGNTIYF

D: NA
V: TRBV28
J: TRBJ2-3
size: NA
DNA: TGTGCCAGCACCAAACTCCAGCGGGTTTACACAGATACGCAGTATTTT
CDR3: CASTKLQRVYTDTQYF

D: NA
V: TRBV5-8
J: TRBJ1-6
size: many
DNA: TGTGCCAGCACCCCCTTGGGGGGGACCAATTCACCCCTCCACTTT
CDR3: CASTPLGGTNSPLHF

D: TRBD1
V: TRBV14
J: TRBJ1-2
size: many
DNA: TGTGCCAGCAGCTCCACCCGACAGGGTCGTGGCTACACCTTC
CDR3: CASSSTRQGRGYTF

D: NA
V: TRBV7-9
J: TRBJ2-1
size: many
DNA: TGTGCCAGCAGCCCGACGGACGATCACCTCTTC
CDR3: CASSPTDDHLF

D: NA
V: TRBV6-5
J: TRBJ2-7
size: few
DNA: TGTGCCAGCAGTTCCACCCTTGGGGAGCAGTACTTC
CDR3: CASSSTLGEQYF

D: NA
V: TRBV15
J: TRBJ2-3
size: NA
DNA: TGTGCCACCAGCAGAGACGTGTACCCGACTAGCACAGATACGCAGTATTTT
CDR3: CATSRDVYPTSTDTQYF

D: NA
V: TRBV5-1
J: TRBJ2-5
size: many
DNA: TGCGCCAGCAGCGTTACAGGACAAGAGACCCAGTACTTC
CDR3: CASSVTGQETQYF

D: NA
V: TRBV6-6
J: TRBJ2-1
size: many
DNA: TGTGCCAGCAGTTACTCGGTAACAGAATACAATGAGCAGTTCTTC
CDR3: CASSYSVTEYNEQFF

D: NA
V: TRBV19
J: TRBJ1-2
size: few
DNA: TGTGCCAGTAGTATCGGAGGACAGAACTATGGCTACACCTTC
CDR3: CASSIGGQNYGYTF

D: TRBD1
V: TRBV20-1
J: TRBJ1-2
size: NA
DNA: TGCAGTGCTAGCAAGGGGACAGTAGTAGACTATGGCTACACCTTC
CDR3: CSASKGTVVDYGYTF

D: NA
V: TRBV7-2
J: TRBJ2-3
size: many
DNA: TGTGCCAGCAGCTTAAGGGGGGGGGGCCCAGATACGCAGTATTTT
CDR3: CASSLRGGGPDTQYF

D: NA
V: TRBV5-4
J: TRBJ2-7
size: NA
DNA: TGTGCCAGCAGCTTGGCCTGGCAGGGTATCGACGAGCAGTACTTC
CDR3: CASSLAWQGIDEQYF

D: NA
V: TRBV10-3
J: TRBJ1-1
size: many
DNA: TGTGCCATCAGCACCGCCCTGAACACTGAAGCTTTCTTT
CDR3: CAISTALNTEAFF

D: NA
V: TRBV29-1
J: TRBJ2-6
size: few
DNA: TGCAGCGTTGAAGTCATCGGGGGGGGTGGAACAGGGGTGGCTGGGGCCAACGTCCTGACTTTC
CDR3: CSVEVIGGGGTGVAGANVLTF

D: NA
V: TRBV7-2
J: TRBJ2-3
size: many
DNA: TGTGCCAGCAGGAGGGGGAGTACAGATACGCAGTATTTT
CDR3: CASRRGSTDTQYF

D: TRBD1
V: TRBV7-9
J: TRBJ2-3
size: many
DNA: TGTGCCAGCAGCTCTATACAGGGGCGCTCAGGGATGGGCACAGATACGCAGTATTTT
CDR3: CASSSIQGRSGMGTDTQYF

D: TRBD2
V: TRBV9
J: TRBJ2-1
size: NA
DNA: TGTGCCAGCAGCGTAGTAGCGGGGGGGTACAATGAGCAGTTCTTC
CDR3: CASSVVAGGYNEQFF

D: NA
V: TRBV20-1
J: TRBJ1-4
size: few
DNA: TGCAGTGCCCGCGGCCAGGGAGTTTGGCCAAATGAAAAACTGTTTTTT
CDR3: CSARGQGVWPNEKLFF

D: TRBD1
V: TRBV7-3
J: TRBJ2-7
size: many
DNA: TGTGCCAGCAGCCCGGGACAGGGTTCTGCGGGGAACGAGCAGTACTTC
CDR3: CASSPGQGSAGNEQYF

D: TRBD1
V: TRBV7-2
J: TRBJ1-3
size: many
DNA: TGTGCCAGCAGACAGGGGGTTGGAGGAAACACCATATATTTT
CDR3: CASRQGVGGNTIYF

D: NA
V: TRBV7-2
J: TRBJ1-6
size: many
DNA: TGTGCCAGCAGCTTACCTCGGGGTCCCCTCCACTTT
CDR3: CASSLPRGPLHF

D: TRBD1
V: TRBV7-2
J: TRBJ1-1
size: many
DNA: TGTGCCAGCAGCTTAGGGTCGACGGGACAGTTGAACACTGAAGCTTTCTTT
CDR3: CASSLGSTGQLNTEAFF

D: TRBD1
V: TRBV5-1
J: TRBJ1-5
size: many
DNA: TGCGCCAGCAGCTTGGGTGACAGGGGTGATCAGCCCCAGCATTTT
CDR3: CASSLGDRGDQPQHF

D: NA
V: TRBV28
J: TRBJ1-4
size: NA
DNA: TGTGCCAGCAGTTTATATGCAACTAATGAAAAACTGTTTTTT
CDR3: CASSLYATNEKLFF

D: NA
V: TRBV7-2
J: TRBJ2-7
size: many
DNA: TGTGCCAGCAGCCCGAGCTCCTACGAGCAGTACTTC
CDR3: CASSPSSYEQYF

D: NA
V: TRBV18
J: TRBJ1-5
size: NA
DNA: TGTGCCAGCTCACCAGGGGTAACGAGGCAGCCCCAGCATTTT
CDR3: CASSPGVTRQPQHF

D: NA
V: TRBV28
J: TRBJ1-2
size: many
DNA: TGTGCCAGCACCACCAACCCCAGGGTTAACGGCTACACCTTC
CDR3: CASTTNPRVNGYTF

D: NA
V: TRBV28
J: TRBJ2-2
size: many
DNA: TGTGCCAGCGGGGGGGCCTCGAACACCGGGGAGCTGTTTTTT
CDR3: CASGGASNTGELFF

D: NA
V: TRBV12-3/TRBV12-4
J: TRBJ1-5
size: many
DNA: TGTGCCAGCAGTTTCGGGGAGAGAAGCAATCAGCCCCAGCATTTT
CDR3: CASSFGERSNQPQHF

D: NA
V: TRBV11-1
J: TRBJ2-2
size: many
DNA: TGTGCCAGCAGCTTAGGGCTGGACGGGGAGCTGTTTTTT
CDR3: CASSLGLDGELFF

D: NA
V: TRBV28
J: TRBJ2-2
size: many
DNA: TGTGCCAGCAGCATGGCCGGGGCCTCGAACACCGGGGAGCTGTTTTTT
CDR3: CASSMAGASNTGELFF

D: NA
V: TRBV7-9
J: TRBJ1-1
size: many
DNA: TGTGCCAGCAGCTTAGGGGGCTTGACTGAAGCTTTCTTT
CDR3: CASSLGGLTEAFF

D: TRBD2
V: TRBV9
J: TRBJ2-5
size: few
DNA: TGTGCCAGCAGCGTAGAGAGCGGGGGTCGGGGAGAGACCCAGTACTTC
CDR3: CASSVESGGRGETQYF

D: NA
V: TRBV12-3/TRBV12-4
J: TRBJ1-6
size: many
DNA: TGTGCCAGCAGCCCCGGGACGGAGTATAATTCACCCCTCCACTTT
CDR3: CASSPGTEYNSPLHF

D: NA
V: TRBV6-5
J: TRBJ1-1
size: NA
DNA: TGTGCCAGCTTAACCGGAGGGGCCCACACTGAAGCTTTCTTT
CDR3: CASLTGGAHTEAFF

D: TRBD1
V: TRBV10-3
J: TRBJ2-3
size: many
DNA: TGTGCCATCAGTGAGGTTCGGGACAGGGTTTCGGGCACAGATACGCAGTATTTT
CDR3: CAISEVRDRVSGTDTQYF

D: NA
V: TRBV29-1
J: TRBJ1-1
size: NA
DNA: TGCAGCGTCATGACAGACGGCACTGAAGCTTTCTTT
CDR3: CSVMTDGTEAFF

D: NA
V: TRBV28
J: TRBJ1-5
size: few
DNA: TGTGCCAGCACCTGGGGGGAATATCAGCCCCAGCATTTT
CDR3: CASTWGEYQPQHF

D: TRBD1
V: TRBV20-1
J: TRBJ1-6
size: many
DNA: TGCAGTGCTAGAGAGGGACAGGGACATAATTCACCCCTCCACTTT
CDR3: CSAREGQGHNSPLHF

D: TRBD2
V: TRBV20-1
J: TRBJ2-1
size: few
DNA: TGCAGTGCGCGTATTAGCGGGGGGCCCCCTGAGCAGTTCTTC
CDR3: CSARISGGPPEQFF

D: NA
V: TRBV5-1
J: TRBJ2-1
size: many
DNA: TGCGCCAGCAGCTCAGCGGGCTCAAACAATGAGCAGTTCTTC
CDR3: CASSSAGSNNEQFF

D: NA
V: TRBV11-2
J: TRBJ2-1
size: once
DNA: TGTGCCAGCAGCGGGACTGGGGGCGTTTGCAATGAGCAGTTCTTC
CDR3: CASSGTGGVCNEQFF

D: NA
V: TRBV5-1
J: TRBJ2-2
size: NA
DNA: TGCGCCAGCAGCTTGGTGAGGGTTTCCACCGGGGAGCTGTTTTTT
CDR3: CASSLVRVSTGELFF

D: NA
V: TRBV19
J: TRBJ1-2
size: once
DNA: TGTGCCAGTACACAGGAGAGCTATGGCTACACCTTC
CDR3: CASTQESYGYTF

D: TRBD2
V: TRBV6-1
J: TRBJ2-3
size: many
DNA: TGTGCCAGCAGTCCTGGACTAGCGGGGGGCCGCCGAGATACGCAGTATTTT
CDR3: CASSPGLAGGRRDTQYF

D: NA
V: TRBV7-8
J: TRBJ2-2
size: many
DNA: TGTGCCAGCACCCAACACACCGGGGAGCTGTTTTTT
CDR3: CASTQHTGELFF

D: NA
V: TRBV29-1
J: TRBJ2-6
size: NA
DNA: TGCAGCGTTGACGGGGGGCGCGGGGCCAACGTCCTGACTTTC
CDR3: CSVDGGRGANVLTF

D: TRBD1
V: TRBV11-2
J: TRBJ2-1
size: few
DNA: TGTGCCAGCAGCTTAGAAGCCAGGGGGCATGAGCAGTTCTTC
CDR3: CASSLEARGHEQFF

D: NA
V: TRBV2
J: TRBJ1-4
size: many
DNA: TGTGCCAGCAGTGGGTTCGGGGAAATGCCGTTTTTT
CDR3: CASSGFGEMPFF

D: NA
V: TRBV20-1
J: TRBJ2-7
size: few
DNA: TGCAGTGCTAGAGGCTGGACTGAATACGAGCAGTACTTC
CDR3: CSARGWTEYEQYF

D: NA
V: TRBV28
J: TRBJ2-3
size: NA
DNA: TGTGCCAGCAGGCGCCCTAGCACAGATACGCAGTATTTT
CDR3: CASRRPSTDTQYF

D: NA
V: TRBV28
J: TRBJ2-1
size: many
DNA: TGTGCCAGCAGTTTATGGGTGGACAATGAGCAGTTCTTC
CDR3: CASSLWVDNEQFF